This T cell receptor (beta chain) originates from a study of esophageal squamous cell carcinoma under preoperative chemotherapy. Study in general: Both tumor-infiltrating lymphocytes and peripheral blood T cells were profiled.

MiXCR, run by TCRdb on the PCR reads, gives a single entry per CDR3 protein. The sample holds over 10,000 distinct CDR3 sequences; 50% to 55% are singletons and the top ten take 16%. Time point: before preoperative PTX-NDP chemotherapy. By share, this clonotype ranks as medium-sized (0.01 to 0.1%). No antigen is known for it. General study findings and limits: Post-treatment tumor-infiltrating lymphocytes appeared partly derived from peripheral T cells migrating into the tumor.

This TCR derives from a human donor with esophageal squamous cell carcinoma. The donor label of this sample is uncertain. The sample here was taken from a patient given preoperative chemotherapy.

As DNA, the CDR3 is TGTGCCAGCAGCTTAACAGGGGGGGTAATCTACGAGCAGTTCTTC. It codes for CASSLTGGVIYEQFF. The J gene is TRBJ2-1, the V gene TRBV7-3, with D perhaps TRBD2 (7 bases). This CDR3 has 15 amino acids. Germline CDR1 and CDR2: SGHTA and FQGTGA. V lost 0 bases and J lost 10, with 16 bases in between.